Ten or more counts support the clone carrying this T cell receptor beta chain. A read error may explain this, as a much larger clone is one base away. The source of the sample is a study of blood T cells in healthy people across ages. For the second PCR, which ran for 7 to 11 cycles, a sample-barcoded 5' primer and a J-beta primer mix were used. TCRdb itself ran the 5' RACE reads through MiXCR, one entry per CDR3 protein. The sample holds about 780,000 distinct CDR3 sequences; 35% to 50% are singletons and the top ten take roughly 20%. CDR3 length equals 13 residues. The germline V gene encodes CDR1 DFQATT and CDR2 SNEGSKA (reference sequence). Trimming pared 6 bases from V and 7 bases from J, leaving 19 bases between.

The rearrangement links TRBV20-1 to TRBJ2-7; tentatively, D is TRBD2 (5 bases). The receptor comes from a man of 80 years or more in good health. The source material was blood. The CDR3 reads CSALGWDRNEQYF. The CDR3 nucleotides read TGCAGTGCACTAGGCTGGGATCGCAATGAGCAGTACTTC.